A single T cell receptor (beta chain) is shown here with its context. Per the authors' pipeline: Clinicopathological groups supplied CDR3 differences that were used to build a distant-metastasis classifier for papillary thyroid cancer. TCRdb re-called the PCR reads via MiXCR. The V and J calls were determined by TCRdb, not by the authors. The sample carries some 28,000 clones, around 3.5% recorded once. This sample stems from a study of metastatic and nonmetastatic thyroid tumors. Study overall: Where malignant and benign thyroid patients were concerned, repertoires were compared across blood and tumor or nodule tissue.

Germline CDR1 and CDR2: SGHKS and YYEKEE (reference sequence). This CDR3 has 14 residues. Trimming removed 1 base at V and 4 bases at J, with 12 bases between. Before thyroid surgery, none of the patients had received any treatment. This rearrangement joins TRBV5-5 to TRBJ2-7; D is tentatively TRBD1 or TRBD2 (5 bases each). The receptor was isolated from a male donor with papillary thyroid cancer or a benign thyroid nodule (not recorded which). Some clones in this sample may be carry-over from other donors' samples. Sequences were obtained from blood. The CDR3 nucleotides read TGTGCCAGCAGCTTGAATAGGGACCCTTACGAGCAGTACTTC. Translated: CASSLNRDPYEQYF.